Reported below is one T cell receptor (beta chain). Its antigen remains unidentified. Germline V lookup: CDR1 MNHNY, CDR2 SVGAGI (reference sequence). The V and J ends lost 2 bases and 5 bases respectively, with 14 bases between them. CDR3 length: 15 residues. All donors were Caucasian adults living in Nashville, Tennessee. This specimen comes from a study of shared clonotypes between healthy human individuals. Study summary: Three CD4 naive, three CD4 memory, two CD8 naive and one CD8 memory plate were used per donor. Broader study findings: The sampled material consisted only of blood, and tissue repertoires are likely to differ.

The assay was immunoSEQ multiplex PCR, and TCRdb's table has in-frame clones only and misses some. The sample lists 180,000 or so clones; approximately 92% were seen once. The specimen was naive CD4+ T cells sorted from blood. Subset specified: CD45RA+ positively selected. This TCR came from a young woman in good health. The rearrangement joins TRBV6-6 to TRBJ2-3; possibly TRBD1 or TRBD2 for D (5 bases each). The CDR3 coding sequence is TGTGCCAGCAGTTACGGGGACCGCCGAGGAGATACGCAGTATTTT. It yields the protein CASSYGDRRGDTQYF.